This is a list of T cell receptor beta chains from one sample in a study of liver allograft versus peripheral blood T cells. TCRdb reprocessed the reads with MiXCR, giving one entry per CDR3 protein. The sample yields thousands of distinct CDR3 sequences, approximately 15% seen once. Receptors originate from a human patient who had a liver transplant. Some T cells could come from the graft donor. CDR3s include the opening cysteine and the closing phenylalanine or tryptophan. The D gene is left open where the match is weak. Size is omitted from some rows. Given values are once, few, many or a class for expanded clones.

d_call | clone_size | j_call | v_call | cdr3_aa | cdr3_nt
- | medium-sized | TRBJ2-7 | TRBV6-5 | CATNRGDVSYEQYF | TGTGCCACCAATAGGGGAGACGTCTCCTACGAGCAGTACTTC
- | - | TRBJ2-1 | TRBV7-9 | CASSPGIYNEQFF | TGTGCCAGCAGCCCAGGTATCTACAATGAGCAGTTCTTC
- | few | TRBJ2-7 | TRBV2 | CASTAGWNYEQYF | TGTGCCAGCACCGCGGGGTGGAACTACGAGCAGTACTTC
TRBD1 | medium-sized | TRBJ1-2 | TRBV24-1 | CATSDPDRNYGYTF | TGTGCCACCAGTGACCCGGACAGGAACTATGGCTACACCTTC
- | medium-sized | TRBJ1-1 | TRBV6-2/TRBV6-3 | CASSRPLQERPATEAFF | TGTGCCAGCAGCCGTCCTTTACAGGAACGGCCTGCCACTGAAGCTTTCTTT
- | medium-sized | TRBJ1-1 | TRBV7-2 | CASSLMSGPGEAFF | TGTGCCAGCAGCTTAATGTCGGGCCCCGGGGAAGCTTTCTTT
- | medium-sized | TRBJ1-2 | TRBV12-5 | CASGLWGGLGYTF | TGTGCTAGTGGTTTATGGGGAGGCTTAGGCTACACCTTC
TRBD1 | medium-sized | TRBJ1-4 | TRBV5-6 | CASSLGAGGSEKLFF | TGTGCCAGCAGCTTGGGGGCAGGGGGTAGTGAAAAACTGTTTTTT
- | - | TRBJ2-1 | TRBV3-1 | CASSQVGVSSYNEQFF | TGTGCCAGCAGCCAAGTGGGCGTAAGCTCCTACAATGAGCAGTTCTTC
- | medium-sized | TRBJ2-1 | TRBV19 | CASSISGRNEQFF | TGTGCCAGTAGTATCTCCGGGCGAAATGAGCAGTTCTTC
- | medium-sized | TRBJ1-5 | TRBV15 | CATSREGGNQPQHF | TGTGCCACCAGCAGAGAAGGGGGAAATCAGCCCCAGCATTTT
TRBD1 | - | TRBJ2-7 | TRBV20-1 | CSASPGTGLYEQYF | TGCAGTGCTAGCCCCGGGACAGGCCTCTACGAGCAGTACTTC
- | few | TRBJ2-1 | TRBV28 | CASSLSHNEQFF | TGTGCCAGCAGTTTGTCACACAATGAGCAGTTCTTC
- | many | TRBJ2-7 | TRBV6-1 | CATRTVPDSYEQYF | TGTGCCACCCGGACAGTTCCCGACTCCTACGAGCAGTACTTC
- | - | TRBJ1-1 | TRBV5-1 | CASSLLGSGNTEAFF | TGCGCCAGCAGCTTGTTGGGGTCGGGGAACACTGAAGCTTTCTTT
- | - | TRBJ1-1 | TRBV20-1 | CSVQGVPGATEAFF | TGCAGTGTCCAAGGGGTGCCTGGCGCCACTGAAGCTTTCTTT
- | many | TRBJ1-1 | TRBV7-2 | CASSPSGTVNTEAFF | TGTGCCAGCAGCCCCTCCGGGACCGTGAACACTGAAGCTTTCTTT
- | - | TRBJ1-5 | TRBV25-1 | CASSVGNQPQHF | TGTGCCAGCAGTGTCGGGAATCAGCCCCAGCATTTT
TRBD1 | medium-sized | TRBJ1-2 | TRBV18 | CASSPTGQSNYGYTF | TGTGCCAGCTCACCAACGGGACAGTCTAACTATGGCTACACCTTC
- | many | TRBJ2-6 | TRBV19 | CASSMGGRYLSGANVLTF | TGTGCCAGTAGTATGGGGGGACGGTACCTCTCTGGGGCCAACGTCCTGACTTTC
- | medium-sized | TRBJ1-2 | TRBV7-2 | CASSLVRSTGGYTF | TGTGCCAGCAGCTTAGTACGATCCACGGGTGGCTACACCTTC
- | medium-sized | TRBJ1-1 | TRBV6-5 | CASSYSAGLNTEAFF | TGTGCCAGCAGTTACTCGGCCGGCTTGAACACTGAAGCTTTCTTT
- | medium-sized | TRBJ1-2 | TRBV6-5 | CASSYPGLGIYTF | TGTGCCAGCAGTTACCCTGGTTTGGGGATCTACACCTTC
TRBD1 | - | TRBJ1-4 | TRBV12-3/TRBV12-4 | CASSPSPGQGNWEKLFF | TGTGCCAGCAGTCCTAGTCCCGGACAGGGGAATTGGGAAAAACTGTTTTTT
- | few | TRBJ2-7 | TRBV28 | CASSSFGQSYEQYF | TGTGCCAGCAGTTCCTTTGGACAGTCCTACGAGCAGTACTTC
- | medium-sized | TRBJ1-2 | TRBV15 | CATSRVGVVSGYTF | TGTGCCACCAGCAGAGTTGGGGTCGTCTCCGGCTACACCTTC
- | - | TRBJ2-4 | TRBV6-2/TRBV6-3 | CASSLRTDRRGDIQYF | TGTGCCAGCAGCCTTCGGACAGACCGCCGGGGGGACATTCAGTACTTC
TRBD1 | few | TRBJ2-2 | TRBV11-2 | CASSGQGEGGELFF | TGTGCCAGCAGCGGACAGGGAGAGGGCGGGGAGCTGTTTTTT
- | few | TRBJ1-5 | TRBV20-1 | CSAAQSNQPQHF | TGCAGTGCTGCACAGAGCAATCAGCCCCAGCATTTT
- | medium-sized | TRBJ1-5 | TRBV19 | CASKDGFRQPQHF | TGTGCCAGTAAAGACGGTTTTAGACAGCCCCAGCATTTT
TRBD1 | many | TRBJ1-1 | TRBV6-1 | CASSEAFRDRNTEAFF | TGTGCCAGCAGTGAAGCTTTCCGGGACAGGAACACTGAAGCTTTCTTT
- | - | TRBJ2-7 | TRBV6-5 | CASSYSPTGYEQYF | TGTGCCAGCAGTTACTCCCCGACAGGCTACGAGCAGTACTTC
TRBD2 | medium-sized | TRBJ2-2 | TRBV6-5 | CASSSPALGTGGTGELFF | TGTGCCAGCAGTTCTCCGGCACTAGGGACGGGGGGCACCGGGGAGCTGTTTTTT
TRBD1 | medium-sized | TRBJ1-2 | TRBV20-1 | CSASRDRGEGGYTF | TGCAGTGCTAGTAGAGACAGGGGAGAAGGAGGCTACACCTTC
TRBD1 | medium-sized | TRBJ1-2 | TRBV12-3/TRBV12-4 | CASSLRQGSHGYTF | TGTGCCAGCAGTCTACGACAGGGGAGTCATGGCTACACCTTC
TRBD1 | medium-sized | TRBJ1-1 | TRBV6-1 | CASRQWTGTVNTEAFF | TGTGCCAGCAGGCAGTGGACCGGGACAGTGAACACTGAAGCTTTCTTT
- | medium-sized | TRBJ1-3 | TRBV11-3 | CASSLGQPGNTIYF | TGTGCCAGCAGCCTCGGACAACCTGGAAACACCATATATTTT
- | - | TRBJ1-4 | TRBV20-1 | CSASPVRGNEKLFF | TGCAGTGCTAGTCCAGTCCGGGGTAATGAAAAACTGTTTTTT
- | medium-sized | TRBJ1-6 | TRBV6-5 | CASSWATGNPLHF | TGTGCCAGCAGTTGGGCTACAGGGAATCCCCTCCACTTT
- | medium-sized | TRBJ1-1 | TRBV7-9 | CASSLTSIMNTEAFF | TGTGCCAGCAGCCTAACCTCCATCATGAACACTGAAGCTTTCTTT